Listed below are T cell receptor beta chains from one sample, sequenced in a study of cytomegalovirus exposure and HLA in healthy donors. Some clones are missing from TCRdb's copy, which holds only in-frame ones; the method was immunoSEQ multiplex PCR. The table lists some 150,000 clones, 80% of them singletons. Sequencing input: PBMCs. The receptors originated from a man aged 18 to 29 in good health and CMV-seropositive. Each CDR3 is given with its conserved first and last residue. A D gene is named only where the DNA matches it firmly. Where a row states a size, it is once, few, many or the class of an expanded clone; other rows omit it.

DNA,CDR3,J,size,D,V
TGTGCCAGCGTCGTAGCGGGGGGCACCGGGGAGCTGTTTTTT,CASVVAGGTGELFF,TRBJ2-2,NA,TRBD2,TRBV5-4
TGTGCCAGCAGTCCGGACAGTTACCTTTACGAGCAGTACTTC,CASSPDSYLYEQYF,TRBJ2-7,NA,NA,TRBV6-5
TGCGCCAGCAGCCGTACGGGGGGGGACCAAGAGACCCAGTACTTC,CASSRTGGDQETQYF,TRBJ2-5,NA,TRBD2,TRBV4-3
TGTGCCAGCAGCGTCGTCAATGGCGGCTACACCTTC,CASSVVNGGYTF,TRBJ1-2,NA,NA,TRBV9
TGTGCCAGCAGCGTAGCGGGGACAGGGCCGGAAAAACTGTTTTTT,CASSVAGTGPEKLFF,TRBJ1-4,NA,TRBD1,TRBV9
TGCAGTGCTCGACAGGGGAAAGAGCAGTACTTC,CSARQGKEQYF,TRBJ2-7,NA,TRBD1,TRBV20-1
TGTGCCAGCAGCCTAGTCCGACTAGCGTTGACCGATGAGCAGTTCTTC,CASSLVRLALTDEQFF,TRBJ2-1,NA,TRBD2,TRBV7-9
TGTGCCAGCAGTGCGCGGGGGACGGCTGAAAAACTGTTTTTT,CASSARGTAEKLFF,TRBJ1-4,NA,NA,TRBV25-1
TGTGCCAGCAGCCCTGGGAGTTTTGTAAACACCATATATTTT,CASSPGSFVNTIYF,TRBJ1-3,NA,NA,TRBV6-1
TGCGCCAGCAGTAGGGACAGGGGCGGCCAAGAGACCCAGTACTTC,CASSRDRGGQETQYF,TRBJ2-5,NA,TRBD1,TRBV23-1
TGTGCCTGGACTACCGGACTAGCGGGGACCATCAGTGATTTT,CAWTTGLAGTISDF,TRBJ2-3,NA,TRBD2,TRBV30
TGTTCCAGCAGCTCCCGACCCGGGACTAGCACTATAGATACGCAGTATTTT,CSSSSRPGTSTIDTQYF,TRBJ2-3,NA,TRBD2,TRBV7-9
TGTGCCAGCAGCCTGTCAGGGGACACTGGGGCCAACGTCCTGACTTTC,CASSLSGDTGANVLTF,TRBJ2-6,NA,NA,TRBV7-6
TGCGCCAGCAGTAAAGGACTAGCGGGAGGCCGCTCCGTTAAGAATGAGCAGTTCTTC,CASSKGLAGGRSVKNEQFF,TRBJ2-1,NA,TRBD2,TRBV5-1
TGTGCCAGCAGTCCATACACCGGGGAGCTGTTTTTT,CASSPYTGELFF,TRBJ2-2,NA,NA,TRBV27
TGCAGCGTCCTGAGAGGAGGCGCCGGGGAGCTGTTTTTT,CSVLRGGAGELFF,TRBJ2-2,NA,NA,TRBV29-1
TGTTCCAGCAGCTTAGATTCGAGGGAGGGCACCTTC,CSSSLDSREGTF,TRBJ1-2,NA,NA,TRBV7-9
TGTGCTAGTGGTTTGGAATCCTGGAGTCCTCAGCCCCAGCATTTT,CASGLESWSPQPQHF,TRBJ1-5,NA,NA,TRBV12-5
TGTGCCAGCAGTTACTCCCGGGTTAGCAATCAGCCCCAGCATTTT,CASSYSRVSNQPQHF,TRBJ1-5,NA,NA,TRBV6-5
TGTGCCAGCAGCTCCTCTAGCGGGAGGGCCATACCCTACGAGCAGTACTTC,CASSSSSGRAIPYEQYF,TRBJ2-7,few,TRBD2,TRBV13
TGTGCCAGCAGTTACTGGACAGCAGATGAAAAACTGTTTTTT,CASSYWTADEKLFF,TRBJ1-4,NA,NA,TRBV6-6
TGTGCCAGTAGATCTCCCAGGGGAACAACTAATGAAAAACTGTTTTTT,CASRSPRGTTNEKLFF,TRBJ1-4,NA,NA,TRBV19
TGTGCCAGCAGCGCGGGGGGAAGAATACATGGCTACACCTTC,CASSAGGRIHGYTF,TRBJ1-2,NA,NA,TRBV9
TGTGCCAGTGGAGCGGGAGGGCCGGCAAATGAGCAGTTCTTC,CASGAGGPANEQFF,TRBJ2-1,NA,TRBD2,TRBV19
TGTGCCAGCAGCCGTGGGCGGGGGCCGGATGGGGCCCAGTACTTC,CASSRGRGPDGAQYF,TRBJ2-5,NA,NA,TRBV7-2
TGTGCCACCCGCGACAGTTACGAGCAGTACTTC,CATRDSYEQYF,TRBJ2-7,NA,NA,TRBV6-5
TGTGTCAGCAGCGCGGAGTTCGGGGGTAGGACCTTC,CVSSAEFGGRTF,TRBJ1-2,NA,NA,TRBV2
TGTGCCAGCAGTTTACGGACTAGCGGGGGGACAGATACGCAGTATTTT,CASSLRTSGGTDTQYF,TRBJ2-3,NA,TRBD2,TRBV6-5
TGCGCCAGCAGCCAAACTAGGGGGCTCATCGCCTACGAGCAGTACTTC,CASSQTRGLIAYEQYF,TRBJ2-7,few,TRBD1,TRBV4-1
TGTGCCAGCTACAGGGGTAACACCATATATTTT,CASYRGNTIYF,TRBJ1-3,once,TRBD1,TRBV6-5
TGCGCCAGCAGCTTGAGGGGGGGCTGGTACAATGAGCAGTTCTTC,CASSLRGGWYNEQFF,TRBJ2-1,few,NA,TRBV5-1
TGTGCCAGCAGCTTAGGGAGGGAACCGGGCTACGAGCAGTACTTC,CASSLGREPGYEQYF,TRBJ2-7,NA,NA,TRBV7-2
TGTGCCATCAGGGTAGCGGGAGGCGCAGATACGCAGTATTTT,CAIRVAGGADTQYF,TRBJ2-3,once,TRBD2,TRBV10-3
TGCAGCGTTGAGGACTGGGCCTCGAATGAGCAGTTCTTC,CSVEDWASNEQFF,TRBJ2-1,few,NA,TRBV29-1
TGTGCCACCAGCAGAGATCTAGCTACTAAAGAGACCCAGTACTTC,CATSRDLATKETQYF,TRBJ2-5,once,NA,TRBV15
TGCGCCAGCAGCCAAGAAGGCGGACAGGGAATACGCTACACCTTC,CASSQEGGQGIRYTF,TRBJ1-2,NA,TRBD1,TRBV4-1
TGTGCCAGTAGTATAGCTTCCAGGGGTCACCACGAGCAGTACTTC,CASSIASRGHHEQYF,TRBJ2-7,NA,NA,TRBV19
TGTGCCAGCAGCTCCCGACAGGAGACCTACAATGAGCAGTTCTTC,CASSSRQETYNEQFF,TRBJ2-1,NA,NA,TRBV13
TGTGCCAGCAGCTCACAGGGGCCACCATATAATTCACCCCTCCACTTT,CASSSQGPPYNSPLHF,TRBJ1-6,few,TRBD1,TRBV11-2
TGTGCCAGCAGTGCGCGCGGGAGGGCTAATGAAAAACTGTTTTTT,CASSARGRANEKLFF,TRBJ1-4,NA,NA,TRBV6-1
TGTGCCAGCCGCGGGACAGGGGTTAGCAATCAGCCCCAGCATTTT,CASRGTGVSNQPQHF,TRBJ1-5,NA,TRBD1,TRBV2
TGTGCCACCAGTGCGGGGAAACAAGAGACCCAGTACTTC,CATSAGKQETQYF,TRBJ2-5,once,NA,TRBV15
TGTTCCAGCAGCAGTCCCGGGACAGGGACCACTGAAGCTTTCTTT,CSSSSPGTGTTEAFF,TRBJ1-1,few,TRBD1,TRBV7-9
TGTGCCAGCTCACCCGGCTACAGGGACGGCTACACCTTC,CASSPGYRDGYTF,TRBJ1-2,NA,NA,TRBV18
TGTGCCAGCAGTGAACTGCGGGGGTCCTACAATGAGCAGTTCTTC,CASSELRGSYNEQFF,TRBJ2-1,NA,TRBD2,TRBV2
TGTGCCACCTCGACAGGGGGTCTCTCTTTTGGTCAGCCCCAGCATTTT,CATSTGGLSFGQPQHF,TRBJ1-5,once,TRBD1,TRBV19
TGCGCCAGCAGTCAATCGGGGGCAGGGGGCTTATCCAACTATGGCTACACCTTC,CASSQSGAGGLSNYGYTF,TRBJ1-2,NA,TRBD1,TRBV23-1
TGTGCCAGCAGCCCACAGCGGGGGGCTCCTGAGGAGACCCAGTACTTC,CASSPQRGAPEETQYF,TRBJ2-5,NA,TRBD2,TRBV7-8
TGTGCCAGCAGTGCGACAGGGGTTGCAAAACTGTTTTTT,CASSATGVAKLFF,TRBJ1-4,NA,TRBD1,TRBV27
TGTGCCAGTAGTCGTCAGAACGCTGAAGCTTTCTTT,CASSRQNAEAFF,TRBJ1-1,NA,NA,TRBV19
TGTGCCAGCAGCGTAGTCGGGACAGGCTATGGCTACACCTTC,CASSVVGTGYGYTF,TRBJ1-2,NA,TRBD1,TRBV9
TGTGCCAGCAGCCAGTACGGAGGGTCTGTCTACGAGCAGTACTTC,CASSQYGGSVYEQYF,TRBJ2-7,few,NA,TRBV6-4
TGTGCCAGTAGGGGGGACAGGGCTCAGCCCCAGCATTTT,CASRGDRAQPQHF,TRBJ1-5,NA,TRBD1,TRBV19
TGCGCCAGCAGGTCCTCAACTAGCGGCTCCTACAATGAGCAGTTCTTC,CASRSSTSGSYNEQFF,TRBJ2-1,few,TRBD2,TRBV4-1
TGTGCCAGCAGCTTAGGAGGGGGCAGGGAGCAGTTCTTC,CASSLGGGREQFF,TRBJ2-1,NA,TRBD1,TRBV11-2
TGTGCCGGCAGCTTGGTAGCGGGGGGGCCGTATGATACGCAGTATTTT,CAGSLVAGGPYDTQYF,TRBJ2-3,NA,TRBD2,TRBV5-4
TGTGCCAGCAGCGCTAGGACAGGCACTCCTCAAGAGACCCAGTACTTC,CASSARTGTPQETQYF,TRBJ2-5,NA,TRBD1,TRBV7-9
TGTGCCAGCAGCCGGGGGTTGGGGGAGGGCAATCAGCCCCAGCATTTT,CASSRGLGEGNQPQHF,TRBJ1-5,NA,NA,TRBV13
TGTGCCAGCAGTCCCACGTTTCGCGTGAGCTCCTACAATGAGCAGTTCTTC,CASSPTFRVSSYNEQFF,TRBJ2-1,once,NA,TRBV27
TGTGCCAGCAGCGCTACCGGGACAGGCTATCCCGGGGAGCTGTTTTTT,CASSATGTGYPGELFF,TRBJ2-2,NA,TRBD1,TRBV9